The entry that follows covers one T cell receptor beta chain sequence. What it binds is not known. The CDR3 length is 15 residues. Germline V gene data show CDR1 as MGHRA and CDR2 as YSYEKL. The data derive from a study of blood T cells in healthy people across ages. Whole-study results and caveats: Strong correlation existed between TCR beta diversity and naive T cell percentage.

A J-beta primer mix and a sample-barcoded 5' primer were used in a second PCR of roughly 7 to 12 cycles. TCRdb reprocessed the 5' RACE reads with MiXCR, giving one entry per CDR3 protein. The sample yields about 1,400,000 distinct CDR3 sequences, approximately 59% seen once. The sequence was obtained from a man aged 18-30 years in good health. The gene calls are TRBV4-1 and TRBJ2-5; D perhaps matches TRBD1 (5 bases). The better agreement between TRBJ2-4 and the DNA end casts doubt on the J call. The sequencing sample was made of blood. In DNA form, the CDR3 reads TGCGCCAGCACCTTAGTAGGGGATCCCAAAAACATTCAGTACTTC. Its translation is CASTLVGDPKNIQYF.